The 10 T cell receptor beta chains listed next were all sequenced from one sample in a study of cytomegalovirus exposure and HLA in healthy donors. The study ran its PCR with 60 Vbeta and 13 Jbeta primers. Clones were sequenced by immunoSEQ multiplex PCR, and TCRdb holds only the in-frame ones, with some missing. The sample shows some 140,000 clones, roughly three quarters of them seen only once. Source material: PBMCs. The receptors derive from an older woman in good health and CMV-seronegative.

This clone turned up a few times. The rearrangement joins TRBV30 to TRBJ2-3; D is possibly TRBD1 (6 bases). The CDR3 is made up of 12 amino acids. Germline V CDR1 and CDR2: GTSNPN, SVGIG (reference sequence). Trimming pared 5 bases from V and 6 bases from J, leaving 12 bases between. For the CDR3, the DNA is TGTGCCTGGGGTATTACAGGGGATACGCAGTATTTT. Residues: CAWGITGDTQYF. Full variable domain (remainder filled in from reference TRBV30 and TRBJ2-3): SQTIHQWPATLVQPVGSPLSLECTVEGTSNPNLYWYRQAAGRGLQLLFYSVGIGQISSEVPQNLSASRPQDRQFILSSKKLLLSDSGFYLCAWGITGDTQYFGPGTRLTVL.

The genes are TRBV4-1 and TRBJ1-2, with 7 nucleotides matching TRBD1. This CDR3 comprises 13 residues. With V trimmed by 5 bases and J by 6 bases, 6 bases remained unmatched. In germline, CDR1 is MGHRA, CDR2 YSYEKL. The CDR3 protein is CASSFEGADGYTF. The CDR3 DNA sequence: TGCGCCAGCAGCTTCGAGGGGGCCGATGGCTACACCTTC.

The V gene is TRBV7-9, the J gene TRBJ1-5; D remains unclear. The CDR3 sequence is 14 residues long. The V gene's germline CDR1 is SEHNR and CDR2 FQNEAQ (reference sequence). Trimming left V 3 bases short and J 3 bases short, with 9 bases between. Written as DNA, the CDR3 is TGTGCCAGCAGCTTCTCGAGCTCCAATCAGCCCCAGCATTTT. Translated: CASSFSSSNQPQHF.

V gene TRBV11-2 combines with J gene TRBJ1-6; D remains ambiguous. The CDR3 extends over 16 amino acids. The germline V gene encodes CDR1 SGHAT and CDR2 FQNNGV. Trimming shortened V by 1 base and J by 10 bases, and 17 bases separated the two germline ends. As DNA, the CDR3 is TGTGCCAGCAGCTTAGTCGCGGACGGGGTGGTATCACCCCTCCACTTT. It specifies CASSLVADGVVSPLHF.

V usage is TRBV9 and J usage is TRBJ2-5; 10 bases fit TRBD1. This CDR3 contains 20 residues. With V trimmed by 3 bases and J by 7 bases, 24 bases remained unmatched. Germline CDR1 SGDLS, CDR2 YYNGEE. The CDR3, as DNA: TGTGCCAGCAGCGCAAGGTCGGTTCCCGGGACAGGGGAGGATGATGGGACCCAGTACTTC. Amino acid sequence: CASSARSVPGTGEDDGTQYF.

CDR3 in amino acids: CAWSQGQGALTDTQYF. DNA for the CDR3: TGTGCCTGGAGTCAGGGACAGGGGGCGTTGACAGATACGCAGTATTTT. The genes are TRBV30 and TRBJ2-3, with 12 bases lining up with TRBD1. The CDR3 is made up of 16 amino acids. Germline CDR1 is GTSNPN and CDR2 is SVGIG (reference sequence). Losses at the gene ends were 2 bases for V and 3 bases for J; bases not matched to a gene: 6.

A word on this clone: Germline and junction disagree at one end, which may indicate a read error. J is TRBJ2-5 and V is TRBV7-7, with 8 bases lining up with TRBD1. Germline V gene lookup returns CDR1 SSHAT and CDR2 FNYEAQ (reference sequence). The CDR3 is 14 residues long. Here the CDR3 DNA reads TGTGCTAGCAGCGCCACAGGGGGTCGAGAGACCCAGTACTTC. Translated, it gives CASSATGGRETQYF.

V is TRBV9 and J is TRBJ1-3; tentatively, D is TRBD1 (6 bases). This CDR3 comprises 16 residues. In germline, CDR1 is SGDLS, CDR2 YYNGEE. The V end lost 3 bases, the J end lost 0 bases, and 13 bases lay between the germline ends. The CDR3 DNA is TGTGCCAGCAGCGAGGGGTCAGGGGCCTCTGGAAACACCATATATTTT. Translated: CASSEGSGASGNTIYF.

J is TRBJ2-3 and V is TRBV4-1; D is undetermined. The CDR3 is 13 amino acids. V lost 4 bases, J lost 2 bases, and 7 bases lay in between. From germline, CDR1 is MGHRA and CDR2 YSYEKL. In DNA, the CDR3 is TGCGCCAGCAGCCCAGGAACCACAGATACGCAGTATTTT. Protein sequence: CASSPGTTDTQYF.

The V call is TRBV7-8, the J call TRBJ1-1; D unresolved. This CDR3 contains 16 residues. V was pared by 5 bases and J by 1 base, with 17 bases between. Germline lookup yields CDR1 SGHVS and CDR2 FQNEAQ. For the CDR3, the DNA is TGTGCCAGCAGCCCCTACGGTGGCACGGGGAACACTGAAGCTTTCTTT. Translation: CASSPYGGTGNTEAFF.